This T cell receptor (beta chain) derives from a study of shared clonotypes between healthy human individuals. This CDR3 contains 12 residues. The V and J ends lost 0 bases and 5 bases respectively, with 6 bases between them. Germline values: CDR1 GTSNPN, CDR2 SVGIG (reference sequence). The table came from immunoSEQ multiplex PCR; TCRdb's copy has only in-frame clones and leaves some out. The sample lists 1,500,000 or so clones; 98% were seen once. The sequenced material came from naive CD4+ T cells sorted from blood. The subset here: CD45RA+ positively selected. The sequence derives from a man aged 30-40 years in good health. This chain links TRBV30 with TRBJ2-3; no reliable D call. The chain's CDR3 is CAWSVGRDTQYF. The CDR3 coding sequence is TGTGCCTGGAGTGTAGGAAGAGATACGCAGTATTTT.